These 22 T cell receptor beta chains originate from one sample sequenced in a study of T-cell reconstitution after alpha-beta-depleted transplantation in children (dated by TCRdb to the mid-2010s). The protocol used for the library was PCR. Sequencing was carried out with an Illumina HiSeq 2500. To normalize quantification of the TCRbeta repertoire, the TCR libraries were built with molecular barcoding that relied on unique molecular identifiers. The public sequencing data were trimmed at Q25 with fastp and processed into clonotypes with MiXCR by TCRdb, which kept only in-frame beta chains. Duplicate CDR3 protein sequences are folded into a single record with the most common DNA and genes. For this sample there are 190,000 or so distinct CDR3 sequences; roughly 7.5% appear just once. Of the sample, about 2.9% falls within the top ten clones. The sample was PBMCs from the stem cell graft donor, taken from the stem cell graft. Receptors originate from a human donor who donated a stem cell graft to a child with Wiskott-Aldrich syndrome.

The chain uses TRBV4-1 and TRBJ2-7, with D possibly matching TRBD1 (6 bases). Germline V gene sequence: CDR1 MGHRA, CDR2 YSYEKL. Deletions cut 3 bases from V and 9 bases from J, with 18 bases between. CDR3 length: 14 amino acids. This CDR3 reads CASSQGATNLGQYF. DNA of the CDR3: TGCGCCAGCAGCCAGGGGGCGACTAACCTGGGGCAGTACTTC.

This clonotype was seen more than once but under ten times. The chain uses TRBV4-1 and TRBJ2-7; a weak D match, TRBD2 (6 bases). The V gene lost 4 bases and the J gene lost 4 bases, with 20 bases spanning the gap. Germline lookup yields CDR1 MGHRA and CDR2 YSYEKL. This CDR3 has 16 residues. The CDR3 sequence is CASSRGDPPKGYEQYF. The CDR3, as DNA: TGCGCCAGCAGCCGGGGGGACCCGCCTAAGGGATACGAGCAGTACTTC.

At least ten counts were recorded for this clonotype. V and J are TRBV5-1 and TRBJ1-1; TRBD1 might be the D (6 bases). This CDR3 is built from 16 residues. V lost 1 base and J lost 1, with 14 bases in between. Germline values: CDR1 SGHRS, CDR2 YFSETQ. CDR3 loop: CASSLMQGRTNTEAFF. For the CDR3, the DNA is TGCGCCAGCAGCTTGATGCAGGGGCGAACGAACACTGAAGCTTTCTTT.

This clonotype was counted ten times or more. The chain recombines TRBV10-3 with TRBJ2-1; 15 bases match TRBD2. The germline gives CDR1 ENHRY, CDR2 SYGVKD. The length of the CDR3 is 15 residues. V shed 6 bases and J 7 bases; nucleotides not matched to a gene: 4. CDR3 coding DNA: TGTGCCATCAGCTACGGGACTAGCGGGAGGAATGAGCAGTTCTTC. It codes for CAISYGTSGRNEQFF.

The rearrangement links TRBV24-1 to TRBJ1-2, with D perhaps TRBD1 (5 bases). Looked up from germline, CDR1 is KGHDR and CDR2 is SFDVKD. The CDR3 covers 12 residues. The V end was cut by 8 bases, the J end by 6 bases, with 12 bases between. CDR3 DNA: TGTGCCACCACTTCAGGGACTAATGGCTACACCTTC. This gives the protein CATTSGTNGYTF.

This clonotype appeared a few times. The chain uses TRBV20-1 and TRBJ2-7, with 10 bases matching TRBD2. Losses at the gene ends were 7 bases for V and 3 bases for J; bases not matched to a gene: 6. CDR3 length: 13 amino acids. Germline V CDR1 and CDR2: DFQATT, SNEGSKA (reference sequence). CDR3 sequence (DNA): TGCAGTGGCCTTAGCGGGGGGTTCTACGAGCAGTACTTC. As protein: CSGLSGGFYEQYF.

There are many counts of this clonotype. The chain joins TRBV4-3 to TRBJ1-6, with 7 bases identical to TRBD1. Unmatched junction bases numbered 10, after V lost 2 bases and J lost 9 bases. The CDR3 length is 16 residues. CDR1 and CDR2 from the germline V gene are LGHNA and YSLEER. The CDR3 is CASSQMTDRASSPLHF. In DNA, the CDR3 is TGCGCCAGCAGCCAAATGACAGACAGGGCAAGTTCACCCCTCCACTTT.

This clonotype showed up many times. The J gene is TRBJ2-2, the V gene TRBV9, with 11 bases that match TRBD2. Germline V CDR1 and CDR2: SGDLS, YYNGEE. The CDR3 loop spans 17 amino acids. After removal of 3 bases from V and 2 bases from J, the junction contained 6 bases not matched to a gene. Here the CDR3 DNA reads TGTGCCAGCAGCGAGACCACTAGCGGGAGTAACACCGGGGAGCTGTTTTTT. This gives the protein CASSETTSGSNTGELFF.

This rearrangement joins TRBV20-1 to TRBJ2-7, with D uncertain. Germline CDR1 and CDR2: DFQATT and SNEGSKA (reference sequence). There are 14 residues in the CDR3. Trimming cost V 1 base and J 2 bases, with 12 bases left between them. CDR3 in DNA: TGCAGTGCTAGAGTAGGGTCTGGAACCTACGAGCAGTACTTC. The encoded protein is CSARVGSGTYEQYF.

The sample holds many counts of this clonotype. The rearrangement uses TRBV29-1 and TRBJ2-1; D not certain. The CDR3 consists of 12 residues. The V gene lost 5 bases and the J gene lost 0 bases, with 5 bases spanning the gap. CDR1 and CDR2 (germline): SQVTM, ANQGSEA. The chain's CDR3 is CSVLHSYNEQFF. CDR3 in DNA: TGCAGCGTTTTACACTCCTACAATGAGCAGTTCTTC.

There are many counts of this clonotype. CDR3 region: CASSEEAESYEQYF. The CDR3 nucleotides read TGTGCCAGCAGTGAAGAGGCAGAGTCCTACGAGCAGTACTTC. V and J are TRBV2 and TRBJ2-7; no reliable D call. The CDR3 totals 14 residues. Germline V gene lookup returns CDR1 SNHLY and CDR2 FYNNEI. The germline V and J ends were trimmed by 1 base and 1 base, with 8 bases remaining between them.

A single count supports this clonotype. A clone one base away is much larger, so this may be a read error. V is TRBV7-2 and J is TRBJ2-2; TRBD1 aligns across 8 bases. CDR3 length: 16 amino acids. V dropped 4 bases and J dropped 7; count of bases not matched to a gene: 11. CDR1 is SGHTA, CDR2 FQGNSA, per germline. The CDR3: CASSSAWQGAGGELFF. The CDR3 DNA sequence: TGTGCCAGCAGCTCAGCCTGGCAGGGGGCTGGCGGGGAGCTGTTTTTT.

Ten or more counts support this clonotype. This CDR3 reads CASSSAGWDEKLFF. DNA of the CDR3: TGTGCCAGCAGCTCGGCCGGTTGGGATGAAAAACTGTTTTTT. This chain links TRBV5-8 with TRBJ1-4; D gene ambiguous. V shed 3 bases and J shed 6 bases, with 12 bases lying between them. Germline CDR1 is SGHTS and CDR2 is YDEGEE. CDR3 length: 14 residues.

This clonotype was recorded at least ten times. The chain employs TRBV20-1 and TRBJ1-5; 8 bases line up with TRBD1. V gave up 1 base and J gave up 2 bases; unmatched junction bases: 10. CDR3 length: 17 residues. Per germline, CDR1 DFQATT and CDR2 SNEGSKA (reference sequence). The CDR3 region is CSARGPTGVRRNQPQHF. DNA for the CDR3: TGCAGTGCTAGAGGCCCGACAGGGGTAAGGCGCAATCAGCCCCAGCATTTT.

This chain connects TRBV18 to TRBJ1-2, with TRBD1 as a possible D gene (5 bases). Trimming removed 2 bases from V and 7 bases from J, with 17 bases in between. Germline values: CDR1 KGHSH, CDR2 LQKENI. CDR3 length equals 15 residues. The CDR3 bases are TGTGCCAGCTCACCAGAGAGTGGGGCGACGAGTGGCTACACCTTC. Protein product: CASSPESGATSGYTF.

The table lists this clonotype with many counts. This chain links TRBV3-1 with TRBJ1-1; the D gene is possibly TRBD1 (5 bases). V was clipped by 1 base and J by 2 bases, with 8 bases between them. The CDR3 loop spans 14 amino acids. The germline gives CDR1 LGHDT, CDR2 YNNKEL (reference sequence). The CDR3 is CASSQGGVNTEAFF. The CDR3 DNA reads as TGTGCCAGCAGCCAAGGAGGGGTCAACACTGAAGCTTTCTTT.

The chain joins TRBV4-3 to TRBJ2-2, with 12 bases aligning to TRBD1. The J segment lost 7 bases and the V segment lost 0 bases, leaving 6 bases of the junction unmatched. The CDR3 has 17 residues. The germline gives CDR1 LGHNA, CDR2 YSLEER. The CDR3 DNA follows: TGCGCCAGCAGCCAAGAACCGGGACAGGGGGCTTTCGGGGAGCTGTTTTTT. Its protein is CASSQEPGQGAFGELFF.

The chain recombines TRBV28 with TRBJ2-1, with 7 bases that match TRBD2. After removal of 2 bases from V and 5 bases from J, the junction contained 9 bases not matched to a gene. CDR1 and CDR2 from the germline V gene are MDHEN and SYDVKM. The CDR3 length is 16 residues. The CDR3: CASSLTVWLADNEQFF. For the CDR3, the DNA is TGTGCCAGCAGTTTAACCGTTTGGCTAGCGGACAATGAGCAGTTCTTC.

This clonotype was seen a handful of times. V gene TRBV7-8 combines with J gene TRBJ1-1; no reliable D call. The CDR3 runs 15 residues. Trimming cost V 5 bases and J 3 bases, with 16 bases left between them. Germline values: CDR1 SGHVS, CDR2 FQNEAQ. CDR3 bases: TGTGCCAGCAGCCCTGTAGGAGGCAAAGACACTGAAGCTTTCTTT. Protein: CASSPVGGKDTEAFF.

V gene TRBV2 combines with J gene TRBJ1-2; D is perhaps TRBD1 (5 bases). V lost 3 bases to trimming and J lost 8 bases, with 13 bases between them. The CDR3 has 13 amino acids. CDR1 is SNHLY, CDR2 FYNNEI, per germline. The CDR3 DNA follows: TGTGCCAGCAGTGACACAGGCCTCATCGGCTACACCTTC. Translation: CASSDTGLIGYTF.

This CDR3 is CASSPGQAGGELFF. As DNA, the CDR3 is TGTGCCAGCAGCCCCGGACAGGCCGGCGGGGAGCTGTTTTTT. The chain has TRBV3-1 and TRBJ2-2; 7 nucleotides align to TRBD1. The CDR3 length is 14 residues. The V segment lost 4 bases and the J segment 7 bases; nucleotides outside the gene matches: 6. Germline CDR1 is LGHDT and CDR2 is YNNKEL (reference sequence).

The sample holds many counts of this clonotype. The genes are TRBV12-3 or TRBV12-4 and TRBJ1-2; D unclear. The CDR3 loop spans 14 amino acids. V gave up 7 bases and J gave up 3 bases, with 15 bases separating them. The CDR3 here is CASTAGPRDYGYTF. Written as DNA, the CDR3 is TGTGCCAGCACCGCCGGGCCCCGGGACTATGGCTACACCTTC.